This entry concerns a single TCR beta chain. Its cognate antigen is unknown. This sample stems from a study of OX40 agonist ivuxolimab in advanced cancers. Study context: Partial responses occurred in Three dose-escalation patients, one with hepatocellular carcinoma and two with cutaneous melanoma.

Germline values: CDR1 MNHNS, CDR2 SASEGT. V lost 6 bases to trimming and J lost 2 bases; unmatched junction nucleotides: 10. The CDR3 extends over 15 amino acids. Measured with immunoSEQ multiplex PCR; TCRdb has only the in-frame clones, and not every one. This sample carries 72,000 or so clones, almost 90% of them seen once, and the ten largest clones take roughly 0.9%. Overall study results and limits: The authors did not determine the antigen specificity of the expanded peripheral T cells. Dose levels from 0.1 to 3.0 mg/kg saw CD4+ and CD8+ blood T cells expand clonally by week 6. Compared with CD4+, CD8+ T cells on average had more expanded clones.

The receptor was isolated from an adult with an advanced solid tumor such as melanoma, head and neck, liver or kidney cancer. The gene calls are TRBV6-1 and TRBJ2-7, with 7 bases that match TRBD1. The material sequenced was CD4+ or CD8+ T cells sorted from blood, taken in a trial of the OX40 agonist ivuxolimab. The CDR3 nucleotides are TGTGCCAGCAGCCCAAACAGGGGCGCCGCCTACGAGCAGTACTTC. This translates into CASSPNRGAAYEQYF.